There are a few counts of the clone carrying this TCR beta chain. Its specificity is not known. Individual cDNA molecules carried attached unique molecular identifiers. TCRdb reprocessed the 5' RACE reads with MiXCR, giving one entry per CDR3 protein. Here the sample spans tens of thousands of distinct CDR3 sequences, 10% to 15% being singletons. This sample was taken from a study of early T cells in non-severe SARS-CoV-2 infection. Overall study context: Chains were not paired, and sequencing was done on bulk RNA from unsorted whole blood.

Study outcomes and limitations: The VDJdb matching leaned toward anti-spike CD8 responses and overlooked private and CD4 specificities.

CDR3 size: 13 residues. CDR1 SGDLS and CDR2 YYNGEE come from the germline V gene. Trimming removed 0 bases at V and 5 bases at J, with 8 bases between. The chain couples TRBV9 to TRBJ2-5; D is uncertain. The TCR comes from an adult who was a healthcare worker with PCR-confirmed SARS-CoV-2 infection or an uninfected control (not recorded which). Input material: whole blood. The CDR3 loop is CASSVGGEETQYF. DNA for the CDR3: TGTGCCAGCAGCGTAGGGGGTGAGGAGACCCAGTACTTC.